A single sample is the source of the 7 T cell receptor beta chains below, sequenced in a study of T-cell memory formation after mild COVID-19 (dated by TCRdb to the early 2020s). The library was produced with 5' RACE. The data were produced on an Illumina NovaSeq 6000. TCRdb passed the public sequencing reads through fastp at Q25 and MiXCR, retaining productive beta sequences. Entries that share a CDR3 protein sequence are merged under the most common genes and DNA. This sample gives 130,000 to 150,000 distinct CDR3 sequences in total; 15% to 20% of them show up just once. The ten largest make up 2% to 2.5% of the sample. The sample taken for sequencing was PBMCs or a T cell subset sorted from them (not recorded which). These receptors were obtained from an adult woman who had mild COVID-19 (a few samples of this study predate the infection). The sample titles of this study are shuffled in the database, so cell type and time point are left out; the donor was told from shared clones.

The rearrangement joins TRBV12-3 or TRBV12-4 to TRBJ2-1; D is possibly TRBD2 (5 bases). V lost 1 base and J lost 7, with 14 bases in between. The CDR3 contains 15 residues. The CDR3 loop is CASSLGLSPGNEQFF. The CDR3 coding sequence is TGTGCCAGCAGTTTAGGTTTAAGCCCGGGGAATGAGCAGTTCTTC.

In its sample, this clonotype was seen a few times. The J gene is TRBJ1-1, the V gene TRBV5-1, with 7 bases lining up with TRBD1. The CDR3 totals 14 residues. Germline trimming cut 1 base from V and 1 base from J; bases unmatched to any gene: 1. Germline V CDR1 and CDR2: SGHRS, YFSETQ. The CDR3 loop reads CASSLRDRNTEAFF. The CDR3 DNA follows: TGCGCCAGCAGCTTGAGGGACAGGAACACTGAAGCTTTCTTT.

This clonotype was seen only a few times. CDR3 bases: TGTGCCACCAGTGAATATTGGAACAATGAGCAGTTCTTC. Its translation: CATSEYWNNEQFF. The V gene is TRBV24-1, the J gene TRBJ2-1, with D uncertain. The CDR3 is 13 amino acids. CDR1 KGHDR and CDR2 SFDVKD come from the germline V gene. Trimming pared 4 bases from V and 5 bases from J, leaving 8 bases between.

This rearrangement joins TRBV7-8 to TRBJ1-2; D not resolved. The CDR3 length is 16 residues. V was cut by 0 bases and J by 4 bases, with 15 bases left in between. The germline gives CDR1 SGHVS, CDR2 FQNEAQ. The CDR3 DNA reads TGTGCCAGCAGCTTAGCGACTGGCAGAAGAGGCTATGGCTACACCTTC. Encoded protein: CASSLATGRRGYGYTF.

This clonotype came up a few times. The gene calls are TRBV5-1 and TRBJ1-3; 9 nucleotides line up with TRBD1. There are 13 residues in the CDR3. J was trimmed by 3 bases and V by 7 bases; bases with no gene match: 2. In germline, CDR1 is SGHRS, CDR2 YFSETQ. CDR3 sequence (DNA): TGCGCCAGCCGGACAGGGGATGGAAACACCATATATTTT. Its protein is CASRTGDGNTIYF. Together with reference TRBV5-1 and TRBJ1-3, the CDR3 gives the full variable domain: KAGVTQTPRYLIKTRGQQVTLSCSPISGHRSVSWYQQTPGQGLQFLFEYFSETQRNKGNFPGRFSGRQFSNSRSEMNVSTLELGDSALYLCASRTGDGNTIYFGEGSWLTVV.

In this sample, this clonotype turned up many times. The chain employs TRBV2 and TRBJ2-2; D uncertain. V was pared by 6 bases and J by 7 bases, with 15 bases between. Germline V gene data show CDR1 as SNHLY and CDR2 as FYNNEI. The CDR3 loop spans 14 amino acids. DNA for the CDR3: TGTGCCAGCAGGGGGTTCCCACAGATCGGGGAGCTGTTTTTT. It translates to CASRGFPQIGELFF.

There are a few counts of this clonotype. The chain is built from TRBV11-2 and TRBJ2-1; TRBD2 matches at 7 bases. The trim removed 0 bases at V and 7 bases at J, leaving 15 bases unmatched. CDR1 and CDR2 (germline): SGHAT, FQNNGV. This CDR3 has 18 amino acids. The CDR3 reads CASSLDRLAAIRLNEQFF. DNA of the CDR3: TGTGCCAGCAGCTTAGATAGGCTAGCGGCAATACGATTAAATGAGCAGTTCTTC.